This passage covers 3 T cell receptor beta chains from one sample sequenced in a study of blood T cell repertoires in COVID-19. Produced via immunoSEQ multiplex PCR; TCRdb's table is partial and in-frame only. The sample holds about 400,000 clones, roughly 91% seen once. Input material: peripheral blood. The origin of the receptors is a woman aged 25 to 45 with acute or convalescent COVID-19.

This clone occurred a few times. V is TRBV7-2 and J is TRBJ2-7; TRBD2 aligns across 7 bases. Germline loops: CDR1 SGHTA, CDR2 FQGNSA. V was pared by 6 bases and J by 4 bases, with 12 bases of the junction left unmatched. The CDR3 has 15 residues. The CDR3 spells CASSGGLVGLYEQYF. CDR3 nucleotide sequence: TGTGCCAGCAGTGGCGGACTAGTGGGATTATACGAGCAGTACTTC.

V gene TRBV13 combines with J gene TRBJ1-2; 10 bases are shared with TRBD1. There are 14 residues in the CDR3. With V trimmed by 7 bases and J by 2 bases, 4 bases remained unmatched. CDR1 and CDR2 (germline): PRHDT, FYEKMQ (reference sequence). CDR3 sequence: CASIRDRGNYGYTF. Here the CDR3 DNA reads TGTGCCAGCATCCGGGACAGGGGAAACTATGGCTACACCTTC.

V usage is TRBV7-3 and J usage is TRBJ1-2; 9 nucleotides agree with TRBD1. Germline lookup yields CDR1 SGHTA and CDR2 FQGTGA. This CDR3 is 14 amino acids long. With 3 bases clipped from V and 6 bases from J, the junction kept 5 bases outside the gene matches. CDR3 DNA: TGTGCCAGCAGCTTGACAGGGGGTGTAGATGGCTACACCTTC. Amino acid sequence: CASSLTGGVDGYTF.